This TCR beta chain was captured in a study of blood T cell repertoires in COVID-19. About the research overall: COVID-19 samples from acute and convalescent phases originated in the United States, Italy and Spain. Nucleic acid was either cDNA or gDNA, and it came from T cells, B-cell-depleted T cells, or PBMCs.

Original data processing: Estimated nucleated cell counts came from reference gene primer amplification. This table comes from immunoSEQ multiplex PCR, and its TCRdb copy is limited to in-frame clones, with some not included. Clone size and V and J calls were adopted from that table, with D and trimming inferred from the DNA. This sample carries 45,000 to 50,000 clones, 80% to 90% of them seen once, and the ten largest clones take around 10%. V shed 2 bases, J shed 5 bases, and the junction held 2 bases outside the gene matches. The CDR3 has 14 residues. Germline V lookup: CDR1 SGHTA, CDR2 FQGNSA. This clone was counted once.

This TCR derives from a human donor in a cohort sampled during active COVID-19. Source material: peripheral blood. The chain employs TRBV7-2 and TRBJ2-5, with TRBD2 matching 10 bases. The DNA of the CDR3 is TGTGCCAGCAGCTTAACTAGCGGGGAGGAGACCCAGTACTTC. The encoded protein is CASSLTSGEETQYF.